Listed below are T cell receptor beta chains from one sample, sequenced in a study of blood T cell repertoires in COVID-19. Sequenced by immunoSEQ multiplex PCR; TCRdb stores in-frame clones only, minus some. The sample includes 110,000 or so clones, around 85% of them seen just once. Input material: peripheral blood. The source of these receptors is a woman aged 55-69 years with COVID-19, enrolled during active disease. Each CDR3 is given with its conserved first and last residue. A D gene is named only where the DNA matches it firmly. Part of the rows lack a size; the others show once, few, many or a class for expanded clones.

D	J	V	size	CDR3	DNA
-	TRBJ1-2	TRBV6-5	-	CASSYSDSLNYGYTF	TGTGCCAGCAGTTACTCAGACAGCCTTAACTATGGCTACACCTTC
-	TRBJ2-3	TRBV9	-	CASSHTQDTQYF	TGTGCCAGCAGCCATACCCAGGATACGCAGTATTTT
-	TRBJ1-5	TRBV10-3	once	CAISEGWADQPQHF	TGTGCCATCAGTGAGGGGTGGGCCGATCAGCCCCAGCATTTT
TRBD1	TRBJ1-1	TRBV19	-	CASSLSGGGLQEAFF	TGTGCCAGTAGTCTCAGTGGAGGGGGCCTCCAAGAAGCTTTCTTT
-	TRBJ1-2	TRBV19	-	CASPTGSGYGYTF	TGTGCCAGTCCCACAGGGAGCGGCTATGGCTACACCTTC
TRBD1	TRBJ1-2	TRBV7-3	-	CASSPGGLYGYTF	TGTGCCAGCAGCCCAGGGGGGCTATATGGCTACACCTTC
TRBD1	TRBJ1-1	TRBV25-1	-	CASSEWDSYTEAFF	TGTGCCAGCAGTGAATGGGACAGCTACACTGAAGCTTTCTTT
TRBD1	TRBJ2-1	TRBV7-9	once	CASSLAKGANEQFF	TGTGCCAGCAGCTTAGCTAAGGGGGCCAATGAGCAGTTCTTC
-	TRBJ1-1	TRBV4-2	-	CASSQDGWREDTEAFF	TGTGCCAGCAGCCAAGACGGGTGGCGGGAGGACACTGAAGCTTTCTTT
TRBD2	TRBJ2-1	TRBV18	-	CASSTAPGQRLAGGVGDEQFF	TGTGCCAGCTCAACCGCTCCGGGACAGAGACTAGCGGGGGGAGTGGGCGATGAGCAGTTCTTC
-	TRBJ1-2	TRBV5-1	few	CASSLSTVNYGYTF	TGCGCCAGCAGCTTGAGTACAGTTAACTATGGCTACACCTTC
TRBD2	TRBJ2-5	TRBV11-2	-	CASSLERVGTSEEETQYF	TGTGCCAGCAGCTTAGAGAGGGTCGGTACTAGCGAGGAAGAGACCCAGTACTTC
-	TRBJ1-2	TRBV27	-	CASSSRGYGYTF	TGTGCCAGCAGTTCAAGAGGCTATGGCTACACCTTC
TRBD1	TRBJ1-1	TRBV7-6	-	CASSDPGQDHTEAFF	TGTGCCAGCAGCGATCCGGGACAGGATCACACTGAAGCTTTCTTT
TRBD1	TRBJ1-2	TRBV29-1	-	CSVDPTGEWYGYTF	TGCAGCGTTGACCCGACAGGGGAATGGTATGGCTACACCTTC
TRBD2	TRBJ2-3	TRBV7-3	-	CASSLGLAGGTDTQYF	TGTGCCAGCAGCTTAGGCCTAGCGGGGGGTACAGATACGCAGTATTTT
-	TRBJ1-6	TRBV6-5	-	CASSLSPGFYNSPLHF	TGTGCCAGCAGTTTAAGTCCGGGTTTCTATAATTCACCCCTCCACTTT
-	TRBJ1-1	TRBV5-8	-	CASSFDRRNYMNTEAFF	TGTGCCAGCAGTTTTGACAGGCGAAATTACATGAACACTGAAGCTTTCTTT
-	TRBJ1-1	TRBV10-2	-	CASRQGGDTEAFF	TGCGCCAGCAGACAGGGAGGGGACACTGAAGCTTTCTTT
TRBD1	TRBJ1-2	TRBV5-5	-	CASSPDRGYGYTF	TGTGCCAGCAGTCCAGACAGGGGCTATGGCTACACCTTC
-	TRBJ1-2	TRBV7-8	-	CASSLIEVNGGAHYGYTF	TGTGCCAGCAGCTTAATAGAAGTAAATGGGGGGGCTCACTATGGCTACACCTTC
TRBD1	TRBJ1-2	TRBV5-8	once	CASSLGPAGGYGYTF	TGTGCCAGCAGCTTGGGTCCCGCAGGGGGCTATGGCTACACCTTC
-	TRBJ2-1	TRBV7-9	-	CASSFRGTSYNEQFF	TGTGCCAGCAGCTTTAGGGGAACCTCATACAATGAGCAGTTCTTC
-	TRBJ2-5	TRBV5-1	-	CASSFQGGRGSQETQYF	TGCGCCAGCAGTTTCCAAGGGGGCCGGGGGTCCCAAGAGACCCAGTACTTC
-	TRBJ1-5	TRBV4-1	few	CASSDITAVQHF	TGCGCCAGCAGTGATATAACAGCGGTCCAGCATTTT
TRBD2	TRBJ2-3	TRBV9	few	CASSALGTSGGISTDTQYF	TGTGCCAGCAGCGCCCTTGGGACTAGCGGGGGGATTAGCACAGATACGCAGTATTTT
-	TRBJ1-2	TRBV2	-	CAGRGGSMGGYTF	TGTGCCGGCCGGGGAGGGTCCATGGGTGGCTACACCTTC
TRBD1	TRBJ2-5	TRBV7-2	-	CASSLQGVQETQYF	TGTGCCAGCAGCTTACAGGGGGTCCAAGAGACCCAGTACTTC
-	TRBJ1-6	TRBV2	-	CASSETDNSPLHF	TGTGCCAGCAGCGAGACTGACAATTCACCCCTCCACTTT
-	TRBJ1-3	TRBV6-6	-	CASSYSGGDLSRAIYF	TGTGCCAGCAGTTACTCAGGGGGGGATTTAAGTAGGGCCATATATTTT
TRBD1	TRBJ1-1	TRBV7-2	-	CASSPQTGGNTEAFF	TGTGCCAGCAGCCCCCAGACAGGGGGAAACACTGAAGCTTTCTTT
-	TRBJ1-6	TRBV11-1	-	CASSLSRDNSPLHF	TGTGCCAGCAGCTTAAGCAGGGATAATTCACCCCTCCACTTT
TRBD2	TRBJ2-1	TRBV4-2	once	CASSLNSGGYNEQFF	TGTGCCAGCAGCCTGAATAGCGGGGGTTACAATGAGCAGTTCTTC
TRBD1	TRBJ1-2	TRBV5-1	once	CASSLGQGNAGYTF	TGCGCCAGCAGCTTGGGACAGGGAAATGCAGGCTACACCTTC
-	TRBJ2-3	TRBV2	-	CASEGPDTQYF	TGTGCCAGCGAGGGCCCGGATACGCAGTATTTT
-	TRBJ1-5	TRBV7-9	-	CASSLGRESQPQHF	TGTGCCAGCAGCTTAGGACGGGAAAGTCAGCCCCAGCATTTT
-	TRBJ1-1	TRBV6-5	-	CASLGGTVGEAFF	TGTGCCAGCCTCGGGGGAACAGTCGGTGAAGCTTTCTTT
-	TRBJ2-1	TRBV27	once	CASSLLTGNEQLF	TGTGCCAGCAGTTTATTGACAGGAAATGAGCAGCTCTTC
-	TRBJ2-4	TRBV20-1	-	CSASAGSLQNIQYF	TGCAGTGCTAGTGCAGGGTCTCTCCAAAACATTCAGTACTTC
-	TRBJ2-1	TRBV5-4	-	CASSIQGFYNEQFF	TGTGCCAGCAGCATACAGGGATTCTACAATGAGCAGTTCTTC
-	TRBJ1-2	TRBV10-3	-	CAISRPPYARLGDGYTF	TGTGCCATCAGTCGACCCCCCTACGCTAGGCTAGGGGATGGCTACACCTTC
TRBD1	TRBJ1-2	TRBV7-9	-	CASSQTGYNYGYTF	TGTGCCAGCAGCCAGACAGGGTATAACTATGGCTACACCTTC
TRBD1	TRBJ2-7	TRBV28	-	CASSYRQGDYEQYF	TGTGCCAGCAGTTACCGACAGGGGGACTACGAGCAGTACTTC
-	TRBJ2-2	TRBV12-5	-	CASGTGRGQTNTGELFF	TGTGCTAGTGGTACGGGTAGGGGACAAACGAACACCGGGGAGCTGTTTTTT
-	TRBJ1-5	TRBV19	-	CASSIDSTAEQPQHF	TGTGCCAGTAGTATAGATTCGACCGCGGAGCAGCCCCAGCATTTT
-	TRBJ1-3	TRBV19	-	CASSPGHPGSGNTIYF	TGTGCCAGTAGTCCGGGACACCCCGGATCTGGAAACACCATATATTTT
-	TRBJ2-5	TRBV15	-	CATSRGGGETQYF	TGTGCCACCAGCAGAGGGGGAGGAGAGACCCAGTACTTC
TRBD1	TRBJ1-2	TRBV6-2/TRBV6-3	-	CASSYKGQIYGYTF	TGTGCCAGCAGTTACAAGGGACAGATCTATGGCTACACCTTC
TRBD1	TRBJ2-2	TRBV7-3	-	CASSLKWTGFAGELFF	TGTGCCAGCAGCTTAAAGTGGACAGGGTTCGCCGGGGAGCTGTTTTTT
TRBD1	TRBJ2-7	TRBV4-3	once	CASSQDGQGYYEQYF	TGCGCCAGCAGCCAAGATGGACAGGGATACTACGAGCAGTACTTC
TRBD1	TRBJ1-4	TRBV4-3	-	CASSQDPRTGEGKLFF	TGCGCCAGCAGCCAAGATCCTCGGACAGGGGAGGGGAAACTGTTTTTT
TRBD1	TRBJ1-1	TRBV12-5	once	CASGLVPRQGLGTEAFF	TGTGCTAGTGGTTTGGTCCCCAGACAGGGATTGGGCACTGAAGCTTTCTTT
-	TRBJ1-2	TRBV3-1/TRBV3-2	-	CASSFSREINYGYTF	TGTGCCAGCAGCTTTTCCAGGGAAATTAATTATGGCTACACCTTC
-	TRBJ2-5	TRBV3-1/TRBV3-2	-	CASSQDVGAIQETQYF	TGTGCCAGCAGCCAAGACGTGGGGGCGATCCAAGAGACCCAGTACTTC
TRBD2	TRBJ2-7	TRBV5-6	-	CASSLSVSGVRQYF	TGTGCCAGCAGCCTGTCGGTTAGCGGGGTAAGGCAGTACTTC
-	TRBJ1-5	TRBV18	-	CASSPSRLNQPQHF	TGTGCCAGCTCACCGAGCAGGCTCAATCAGCCCCAGCATTTT
TRBD1	TRBJ1-1	TRBV5-5	-	CASSVWPTGEDFF	TGTGCCAGCAGCGTATGGCCGACAGGGGAGGATTTCTTT
-	TRBJ1-2	TRBV30	-	CAWSDTNYGYTF	TGTGCCTGGAGTGACACAAACTATGGCTACACCTTC